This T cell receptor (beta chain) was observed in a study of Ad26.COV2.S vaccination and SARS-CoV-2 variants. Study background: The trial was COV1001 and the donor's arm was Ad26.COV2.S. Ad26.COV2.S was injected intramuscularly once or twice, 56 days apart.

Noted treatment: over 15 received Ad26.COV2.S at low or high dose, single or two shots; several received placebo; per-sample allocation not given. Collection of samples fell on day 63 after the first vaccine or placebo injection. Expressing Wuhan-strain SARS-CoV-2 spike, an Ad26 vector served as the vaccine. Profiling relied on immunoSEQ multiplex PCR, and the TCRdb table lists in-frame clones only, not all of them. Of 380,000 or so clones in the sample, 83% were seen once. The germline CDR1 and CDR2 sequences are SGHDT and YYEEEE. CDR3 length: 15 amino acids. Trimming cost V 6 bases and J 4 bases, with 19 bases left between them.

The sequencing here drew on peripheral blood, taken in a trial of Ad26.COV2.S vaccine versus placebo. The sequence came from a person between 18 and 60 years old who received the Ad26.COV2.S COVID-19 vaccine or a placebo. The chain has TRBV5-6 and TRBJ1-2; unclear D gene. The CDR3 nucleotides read TGTGCCAGCACCGAGCTATCGGGCACTGGCTATGGCTACACCTTC. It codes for CASTELSGTGYGYTF.